The 2 T cell receptor beta chains given below trace back to one sample, sequenced in a study of CD8+ T cells in alopecia areata. RNA was isolated and reverse transcribed to cDNA, the sequencing template. Sequencing used immunoSEQ multiplex PCR; TCRdb keeps in-frame clones, though not all of them. The sample includes about 110,000 clones, 45% to 60% seen only once; the top ten take roughly 25%. The sample was NKG2D-low CD8+ T cells sorted from blood. These receptors all come from a human donor with alopecia areata.

The chain employs TRBV28 and TRBJ2-7; TRBD2 agrees at 8 bases. Germline values: CDR1 MDHEN, CDR2 SYDVKM. This CDR3 has 14 amino acids. The CDR3 loop is CAGGPSGSFYEQYF. CDR3 coding DNA: TGTGCAGGTGGCCCAAGCGGGAGTTTCTACGAGCAGTACTTC.

This clone was seen a handful of times. The rearrangement joins TRBV5-6 to TRBJ1-2, with 8 bases identical to TRBD1. The CDR3 runs to 15 residues. The V and J ends lost 4 bases and 3 bases, in that order; junction bases with no gene match: 8. Germline CDR1 and CDR2: SGHDT and YYEEEE. The CDR3 nucleotides read TGTGCCAGCAGCCATGGACAGGGAGCTCACTATGGCTACACCTTC. Its translation: CASSHGQGAHYGYTF.